These T cell receptor beta chains were read from a single sample in a study of post-analysis software for immune sequencing data. TCRdb itself ran the PCR reads through MiXCR, one entry per CDR3 protein. Among 500,000 to 600,000 distinct CDR3 sequences listed, around 40% were seen once. The sequencing input was blood. The receptors shown here come from a girl between 5 and 17 years old with multiple sclerosis. The CDR3 runs from the conserved cysteine through the conserved F or W. D genes are given only for firm matches. Clone size appears in some rows only: once, few, many, or a class for an expanded clone.

size,J,V,D,CDR3,DNA
-,TRBJ2-7,TRBV6-2/TRBV6-3,-,CASRIPGAYEQYF,TGTGCCAGCAGGATCCCCGGGGCCTACGAGCAGTACTTC
few,TRBJ2-7,TRBV12-3/TRBV12-4,-,CASSSHATYEQYF,TGTGCCAGCAGTTCTCACGCCACCTACGAGCAGTACTTC
-,TRBJ1-1,TRBV4-2,TRBD1,CASSQGDRGLLGAEAFF,TGTGCCAGCAGCCAGGGGGACAGGGGGCTGTTGGGCGCTGAAGCTTTCTTT
-,TRBJ2-1,TRBV4-1,-,CASSQGPRGPSYNEQFF,TGCGCCAGCAGCCAAGGGCCCAGGGGCCCGTCCTACAATGAGCAGTTCTTC
-,TRBJ2-7,TRBV3-1,-,CASSQDLTGEQYF,TGTGCCAGCAGCCAAGATCTGACGGGCGAGCAGTACTTC
-,TRBJ2-3,TRBV12-3/TRBV12-4,TRBD1,CASSFLRGDTQYF,TGTGCCAGCAGTTTCCTCAGGGGGGATACGCAGTATTTT
few,TRBJ2-7,TRBV12-3/TRBV12-4,TRBD2,CASREGNSYEQYF,TGTGCCAGCCGGGAGGGGAACTCCTACGAGCAGTACTTC
-,TRBJ2-5,TRBV29-1,TRBD2,CSVTRAGVLQETQYF,TGCAGCGTGACGAGGGCGGGGGTCCTCCAAGAGACCCAGTACTTC
-,TRBJ1-5,TRBV7-9,-,CASSLVGMGLSSNQPQHF,TGTGCCAGCAGCTTAGTGGGCATGGGTTTGTCTAGCAATCAGCCCCAGCATTTT
few,TRBJ2-7,TRBV6-6,-,CASVGDAAQSSYEQYF,TGTGCCAGCGTGGGGGACGCTGCACAGTCGTCGTACGAGCAGTACTTC
once,TRBJ2-7,TRBV20-1,-,CSARGTDTYEQYF,TGCAGCGCTAGGGGGACCGATACCTACGAGCAGTACTTC
-,TRBJ1-4,TRBV12-3/TRBV12-4,-,CASSPGNEKLFF,TGTGCCAGCAGTCCGGGTAATGAAAAACTGTTTTTT
-,TRBJ2-7,TRBV7-2,TRBD1,CASSFLTGPEQYF,TGTGCCAGCAGCTTCCTGACAGGGCCCGAGCAGTACTTC
-,TRBJ1-1,TRBV7-2,TRBD1,CASSSTGGPEAFF,TGTGCCAGCAGCTCTACAGGGGGCCCTGAAGCTTTCTTT
few,TRBJ1-6,TRBV7-9,-,CASSPGGGEPLHF,TGTGCCAGCAGTCCTGGGGGGGGGGAACCCCTCCACTTT
few,TRBJ2-3,TRBV6-6,-,CASSYSRGANTQYF,TGTGCCAGCAGTTACTCTAGGGGAGCGAATACGCAGTATTTT
-,TRBJ2-7,TRBV7-8,TRBD2,CASATLSGRAGYEQYF,TGTGCCAGCGCCACTCTTAGCGGGAGGGCCGGGTACGAGCAGTACTTC
-,TRBJ1-4,TRBV6-6,-,CASTDRRAKLFF,TGTGCCAGCACGGACCGTCGCGCGAAACTGTTTTTT
-,TRBJ2-7,TRBV29-1,-,CSVEMDSYEQYF,TGCAGCGTTGAAATGGACAGCTACGAGCAGTACTTC
-,TRBJ1-2,TRBV9,-,CASSVNPGRNYGYTF,TGTGCCAGCAGCGTAAATCCGGGACGGAACTATGGCTACACCTTC
-,TRBJ1-2,TRBV6-6,TRBD1,CASSTRTGTVYGYTF,TGTGCCAGCAGTACTCGGACAGGGACGGTCTATGGCTACACCTTC
-,TRBJ2-3,TRBV12-3/TRBV12-4,TRBD2,CASSETQREGADTQYF,TGTGCCAGCAGCGAGACCCAGCGGGAGGGGGCAGATACGCAGTATTTT
-,TRBJ1-4,TRBV3-1,TRBD1,CASTTGQDSANEKLFF,TGTGCCAGCACCACGGGACAGGATAGTGCTAATGAAAAACTGTTTTTT
-,TRBJ1-6,TRBV12-3/TRBV12-4,-,CASSRRQNSPLHF,TGTGCCAGCAGCCGTAGACAGAATTCACCCCTCCACTTT
-,TRBJ2-5,TRBV6-2/TRBV6-3,-,CASIKLSEETQYF,TGTGCCAGCATAAAGCTCTCCGAGGAGACCCAGTACTTC
-,TRBJ1-2,TRBV6-4,TRBD1,CASRPRGQPDYGYTF,TGTGCCAGCAGGCCGAGGGGACAGCCGGATTATGGCTACACCTTC
-,TRBJ2-5,TRBV9,-,CASSVGGLDQGTQYF,TGTGCCAGCAGCGTAGGAGGGCTAGACCAAGGGACCCAGTACTTC
-,TRBJ1-2,TRBV3-1,-,CASSQDWQFGPFYGYTF,TGTGCCAGCAGCCAAGACTGGCAATTCGGCCCTTTCTATGGCTACACCTTC
few,TRBJ2-7,TRBV20-1,TRBD1,CSARGRQGGSYEQYF,TGCAGTGCCAGAGGAAGACAGGGGGGCTCCTACGAGCAGTACTTC
-,TRBJ1-4,TRBV7-9,-,CASSPYEAVTNEKLFF,TGTGCCAGCAGCCCCTACGAAGCGGTGACTAATGAAAAACTGTTTTTT
-,TRBJ2-5,TRBV10-3,-,CAIRTTSRGNQETQYF,TGTGCCATCAGGACGACTAGCAGGGGGAACCAAGAGACCCAGTACTTC
-,TRBJ2-5,TRBV6-6,-,CASSYGEATGGQYF,TGTGCCAGCAGTTATGGTGAGGCTACTGGTGGGCAGTACTTC
few,TRBJ2-3,TRBV12-3/TRBV12-4,-,CASMAAQSTDTQYF,TGTGCCAGCATGGCAGCCCAGAGCACAGATACGCAGTATTTT
few,TRBJ1-4,TRBV6-5,TRBD1,CASSWDNRGMNEKLFF,TGTGCCAGCAGTTGGGACAACAGGGGGATGAATGAAAAACTGTTTTTT
-,TRBJ1-5,TRBV5-6,-,CASSLEQPQHF,TGTGCCAGCAGCTTAGAACAGCCCCAGCATTTT
-,TRBJ1-4,TRBV4-1,-,CASSQGLAGEYEKLFF,TGCGCCAGCAGCCAAGGTCTAGCCGGGGAGTATGAAAAACTGTTTTTT
-,TRBJ1-4,TRBV5-1,TRBD1,CASSCGTGREKLFF,TGCGCCAGCAGCTGTGGGACAGGTCGTGAAAAACTGTTTTTT
few,TRBJ1-2,TRBV10-2,TRBD1,CASRAQGVGYGYTF,TGCGCCAGCAGGGCCCAGGGGGTCGGCTATGGCTACACCTTC
few,TRBJ2-3,TRBV20-1,TRBD2,CSASTASGVTDTQYF,TGCAGTGCTAGTACGGCTAGCGGGGTCACGGATACGCAGTATTTT
-,TRBJ2-6,TRBV20-1,-,CSARRGTTSSGANVLTF,TGCAGTGCTAGACGCGGGACGACCAGCTCTGGGGCCAACGTCCTGACTTTC
-,TRBJ2-3,TRBV3-1,-,CASSQLSSSNTQYF,TGTGCCAGCAGCCAACTCTCGTCGAGCAATACGCAGTATTTT